Here is one T cell receptor beta chain with its context. This specimen comes from a study of blood T cell repertoires in COVID-19. Overall study: Samples came from the United States, Italy and Spain, spanning acute and convalescent COVID-19.

How the authors handled the data: It was from reference gene primer amplification that nucleated cell counts were estimated. Measured with immunoSEQ multiplex PCR; TCRdb has only the in-frame clones, and not every one. V and J calls and clone size come straight from that table; D and trimming were deduced from the DNA. The sample shows about 260,000 clones, 85% to 90% of them seen only once. Deletions cut 0 bases from V and 8 bases from J, with 18 bases between. This CDR3 comprises 16 residues. Germline V gene data show CDR1 as SGDLS and CDR2 as YYNGEE. The sequence was collected from a woman in her thirties or forties with acute or convalescent COVID-19. Sequenced sample: peripheral blood. The chain recombines TRBV9 with TRBJ1-3, with D hard to call. This CDR3 is CASSVAGRGREDTIYF. The CDR3 coding sequence is TGTGCCAGCAGCGTAGCTGGGCGGGGAAGGGAGGACACCATATATTTT.